These 25 T cell receptor beta chains came from one sample sequenced in a study of cytomegalovirus exposure and HLA in healthy donors. PCR was performed using 60 Vbeta and 13 Jbeta primers. Profiling relied on immunoSEQ multiplex PCR, and the TCRdb table lists in-frame clones only, not all of them. Of approximately 100,000 clones in the sample, 75% to 90% were seen once. The sample was PBMCs. These receptors all stem from a man aged 30 to 39 in good health and CMV-seronegative.

V is TRBV5-1 and J is TRBJ2-5; 12 bases agree with TRBD2. Germline-derived CDR1 and CDR2 are SGHRS and YFSETQ. The CDR3 consists of 15 residues. Unmatched junction bases numbered 1, after V lost 1 base and J lost 3 bases. The CDR3 sequence: CASSLWTSGKETQYF. The CDR3 coding sequence is TGCGCCAGCAGCTTGTGGACTAGCGGGAAAGAGACCCAGTACTTC.

The chain employs TRBV27 and TRBJ2-3; D might be TRBD2 (6 bases). This CDR3 is 14 amino acids long. Per germline, CDR1 MNHEY and CDR2 SMNVEV (reference sequence). V was trimmed by 2 bases and J by 8 bases, leaving 14 bases between them. CDR3 loop: CASSLGTRDGTQYF. CDR3 in DNA: TGTGCCAGCAGTTTAGGGACTCGCGATGGTACGCAGTATTTT.

V gene TRBV30 combines with J gene TRBJ2-1, with 16 bases identical to TRBD2. The CDR3 covers 17 residues. The germline V gene encodes CDR1 GTSNPN and CDR2 SVGIG (reference sequence). V gave up 2 bases and J gave up 7 bases; unmatched junction bases: 8. The CDR3 DNA sequence: TGTGCCTGGAGTCCGGGACTAGCGGGAGGGCCGGGAAATGAGCAGTTCTTC. As protein: CAWSPGLAGGPGNEQFF.

This rearrangement joins TRBV6-5 to TRBJ2-3; 7 bases line up with TRBD2. Per germline, CDR1 MNHEY and CDR2 SVGAGI. Trimming removed 7 bases from V and 0 bases from J; junction bases left unmatched: 1. CDR3 size: 13 residues. The CDR3 sequence: CASKRDSTDTQYF. The CDR3 region has the DNA TGTGCCAGCAAGCGGGATAGCACAGATACGCAGTATTTT.

CDR3 nucleotides: TGTGCCAGCAGCGCCAGAGAGACCCAGTACTTC. Translating it yields CASSARETQYF. This chain links TRBV6-5 with TRBJ2-5; D gene ambiguous. The V end was cut by 6 bases, the J end by 4 bases, with 6 bases between. Germline CDR1 MNHEY, CDR2 SVGAGI. This CDR3 is 11 amino acids long.

This sequence joins TRBV5-1 and TRBJ1-3; 10 nucleotides match TRBD1. The CDR3 length is 13 residues. V gave up 4 bases and J gave up 10 bases; unmatched junction bases: 5. From germline, CDR1 is SGHRS and CDR2 YFSETQ. The CDR3 DNA reads TGCGCCAGCAGCCCGGGACAGGGGTGGACCATATATTTT. Translated, it gives CASSPGQGWTIYF. The full variable domain, with the rest looked up from reference TRBV5-1 and TRBJ1-3, is KAGVTQTPRYLIKTRGQQVTLSCSPISGHRSVSWYQQTPGQGLQFLFEYFSETQRNKGNFPGRFSGRQFSNSRSEMNVSTLELGDSALYLCASSPGQGWTIYFGEGSWLTVV.

Comments on this clone: A read error may produce the germline difference seen at one junction end. The chain is built from TRBV7-2 and TRBJ1-5, with a weak D call TRBD1 (5 bases). CDR1 and CDR2 (germline): SGHTA, FQGNSA. The CDR3 is 15 residues long. The CDR3 reads CASSLQGYSNQLQHF. CDR3 sequence (DNA): TGTGCCAGCAGCTTACAGGGATATAGCAATCAGCTCCAGCATTTT.

This clone has just one count. The J gene is TRBJ2-7, the V gene TRBV6-4, with D possibly TRBD1 on 7 matching bases. The germline gives CDR1 MRHNA, CDR2 SNTAGT. CDR3 length: 17 amino acids. V lost 0 bases to trimming and J lost 1 base, with 16 bases between them. CDR3 DNA sequence: TGTGCCAGCAGTGACTCGATCGGGGGACAGTCGTCCTACGAGCAGTACTTC. Amino acid sequence: CASSDSIGGQSSYEQYF.

The chain couples TRBV14 to TRBJ2-1, with D perhaps TRBD1 (6 bases). Germline V gives CDR1 SGHDN, CDR2 FVKESK. This CDR3 contains 13 residues. Deletions cut 0 bases from V and 9 bases from J, with 9 bases between. The CDR3 DNA reads as TGTGCCAGCAGCCAAGATTGGACAGCTGAGCAGTTCTTC. It translates to CASSQDWTAEQFF.

V gene TRBV5-1 combines with J gene TRBJ2-7, with 9 bases that match TRBD2. CDR3 length: 13 amino acids. After removal of 2 bases from V and 8 bases from J, the junction contained 5 bases not matched to a gene. The germline V gene encodes CDR1 SGHRS and CDR2 YFSETQ. This CDR3 is CASSLGTSSKQYF. Written as DNA, the CDR3 is TGCGCCAGCAGCTTAGGGACTAGCAGTAAGCAGTACTTC.

The chain has TRBV2 and TRBJ2-3; D is perhaps TRBD1 (6 bases). The germline V and J ends were trimmed by 1 base and 8 bases, with 16 bases remaining between them. The CDR3 has 15 amino acids. Germline lookup yields CDR1 SNHLY and CDR2 FYNNEI. The CDR3 protein is CASSEGAGARGTQYF. In nucleotides, the CDR3 is TGTGCCAGCAGTGAAGGGGCAGGGGCCCGGGGTACGCAGTATTTT.

This clone was counted only a few times. The chain uses TRBV7-2 and TRBJ1-2; D is unclear. The germline V gene has CDR1 SGHTA and CDR2 FQGNSA. The CDR3 consists of 14 residues. V shed 0 bases and J shed 6 bases, with 11 bases lying between them. The CDR3 DNA reads as TGTGCCAGCAGCTTAGCATGGGCAGCTGATGGCTACACCTTC. Translation: CASSLAWAADGYTF.

This clone was detected only a few times. The chain recombines TRBV28 with TRBJ1-5; D might be TRBD1 (6 bases). Germline V gene sequence: CDR1 MDHEN, CDR2 SYDVKM. Trimming stripped 7 bases from V and 6 bases from J, with 19 bases between. The CDR3 consists of 15 residues. The CDR3 reads CASKTEGESSQPQHF. The CDR3 nucleotides read TGTGCCAGCAAGACTGAGGGGGAGAGTAGTCAGCCCCAGCATTTT.

In this sample, this clone turned up a few times. This chain joins TRBV4-1 and TRBJ2-7; 13 bases align to TRBD2. Germline CDR1 reads MGHRA; CDR2 reads YSYEKL. Trimming cost V 8 bases and J 5 bases; bases outside gene matches: 6. The CDR3 covers 14 residues. CDR3 residues: CASGLAGEGDEQYF. CDR3 DNA sequence: TGCGCCAGCGGACTAGCGGGAGAAGGGGACGAGCAGTACTTC.

J is TRBJ2-5 and V is TRBV5-1; a possible D gene is TRBD1 (5 bases). This CDR3 spans 14 amino acids. Germline-derived CDR1 and CDR2 are SGHRS and YFSETQ. Trimming left V 1 base short and J 3 bases short, with 10 bases between. The CDR3 region is CASSLSVGEETQYF. CDR3 sequence (DNA): TGCGCCAGCAGCTTGTCAGTAGGGGAAGAGACCCAGTACTTC. The whole variable domain, filled in from reference TRBV5-1 and TRBJ2-5, reads KAGVTQTPRYLIKTRGQQVTLSCSPISGHRSVSWYQQTPGQGLQFLFEYFSETQRNKGNFPGRFSGRQFSNSRSEMNVSTLELGDSALYLCASSLSVGEETQYFGPGTRLLVL.

The chain joins TRBV6-1 to TRBJ2-7; 10 bases match TRBD2. The V segment lost 6 bases and the J segment 5 bases; nucleotides outside the gene matches: 10. The CDR3 contains 15 residues. The germline V gene has CDR1 MNHNS and CDR2 SASEGT. CDR3 loop: CASSGGTSVINEQYV. For the CDR3, the DNA is TGTGCCAGCAGCGGCGGGACTAGCGTCATCAACGAGCAGTACGTC.

This clone has more than one count but fewer than ten. V and J are TRBV5-1 and TRBJ1-2; TRBD1 agrees at 12 bases. The CDR3 runs to 17 residues. Germline V lookup: CDR1 SGHRS, CDR2 YFSETQ. V shed 0 bases and J 5 bases; nucleotides not matched to a gene: 8. CDR3 region: CASSLEMGQGARYGYTF. CDR3 nucleotides: TGCGCCAGCAGCTTGGAAATGGGACAGGGGGCGCGGTATGGCTACACCTTC.

CDR3 coding DNA: TGTGCCAGCAGCTTCGGGACAGGGTTAGGCAATCAGCCCCAGCATTTT. It is translated as CASSFGTGLGNQPQHF. This chain connects TRBV5-5 to TRBJ1-5; 9 nucleotides align to TRBD1. V lost 2 bases to trimming and J lost 2 bases; unmatched junction nucleotides: 5. The CDR3 is made up of 16 amino acids. Per the germline V gene, CDR1 is SGHKS and CDR2 is YYEKEE (reference sequence). Based on the CDR3 plus reference TRBV5-5 and TRBJ1-5, the full variable domain is DAGVTQSPTHLIKTRGQQVTLRCSPISGHKSVSWYQQVLGQGPQFIFQYYEKEERGRGNFPDRFSARQFPNYSSELNVNALLLGDSALYLCASSFGTGLGNQPQHFGDGTRLSIL.

This chain links TRBV5-1 with TRBJ2-2, with TRBD1 identical over 8 bases. V lost 0 bases and J lost 6; bases outside the gene matches: 7. Germline V CDR1 and CDR2: SGHRS, YFSETQ. The CDR3 covers 16 residues. CDR3 sequence: CASSLEGQGLAGELFF. The CDR3 DNA reads as TGCGCCAGCAGCTTGGAAGGACAGGGTCTTGCCGGGGAGCTGTTTTTT.

This chain links TRBV29-1 with TRBJ2-1; TRBD2 aligns across 11 bases. The CDR3 loop spans 14 amino acids. The ends lost 6 bases at V and 5 bases at J; junction bases unmatched: 6. CDR1 and CDR2 from the germline V gene are SQVTM and ANQGSEA. This CDR3 is CSVAGTSGHNEQFF. For the CDR3, the DNA is TGCAGCGTCGCCGGGACTAGCGGACACAATGAGCAGTTCTTC.

This clone has more than one count but fewer than ten. This chain connects TRBV27 to TRBJ2-5, with unresolved D. V lost 6 bases to trimming and J lost 5 bases, with 13 bases between them. The CDR3 has 13 amino acids. Looked up from germline, CDR1 is MNHEY and CDR2 is SMNVEV (reference sequence). The CDR3 bases are TGTGCCAGCAGACCGACGACTCGGGAGACCCAGTACTTC. Protein product: CASRPTTRETQYF.

The chain employs TRBV4-1 and TRBJ2-2; D is uncertain. CDR3 size: 16 residues. Trimming pared 1 base from V and 1 base from J, leaving 10 bases between. Germline V CDR1 and CDR2: MGHRA, YSYEKL. The CDR3 spells CASSQGEARNTGELFF. Written as DNA, the CDR3 is TGCGCCAGCAGCCAAGGCGAGGCTCGGAACACCGGGGAGCTGTTTTTT.

The chain couples TRBV6-1 to TRBJ1-1; D is undetermined. CDR1 and CDR2 from the germline V gene are MNHNS and SASEGT. V lost 1 base, J lost 0 bases, and 9 bases lay in between. This CDR3 is built from 15 residues. CDR3 loop: CASSEDGRVNTEAFF. The CDR3 DNA reads TGTGCCAGCAGTGAAGATGGGAGGGTGAACACTGAAGCTTTCTTT.

The V call is TRBV11-2, the J call TRBJ1-2; possible D gene TRBD1, 5 bases. Germline lookup yields CDR1 SGHAT and CDR2 FQNNGV. V lost 5 bases and J 6 bases, leaving 10 bases between the germline ends. The CDR3 length is 12 residues. CDR3: CASSEETDGYTF. CDR3 sequence (DNA): TGTGCCAGCAGCGAAGAGACAGATGGCTACACCTTC.

This clone has a handful of counts. The chain has TRBV19 and TRBJ2-3, with TRBD1 identical over 7 bases. J was trimmed by 1 base and V by 5 bases; bases with no gene match: 12. This CDR3 has 17 residues. The germline V gene encodes CDR1 LNHDA and CDR2 SQIVND (reference sequence). The CDR3 bases are TGTGCCAGTAGTTTTCTACAGGGGCGAAGTGGCACAGATACGCAGTATTTT. As protein: CASSFLQGRSGTDTQYF.